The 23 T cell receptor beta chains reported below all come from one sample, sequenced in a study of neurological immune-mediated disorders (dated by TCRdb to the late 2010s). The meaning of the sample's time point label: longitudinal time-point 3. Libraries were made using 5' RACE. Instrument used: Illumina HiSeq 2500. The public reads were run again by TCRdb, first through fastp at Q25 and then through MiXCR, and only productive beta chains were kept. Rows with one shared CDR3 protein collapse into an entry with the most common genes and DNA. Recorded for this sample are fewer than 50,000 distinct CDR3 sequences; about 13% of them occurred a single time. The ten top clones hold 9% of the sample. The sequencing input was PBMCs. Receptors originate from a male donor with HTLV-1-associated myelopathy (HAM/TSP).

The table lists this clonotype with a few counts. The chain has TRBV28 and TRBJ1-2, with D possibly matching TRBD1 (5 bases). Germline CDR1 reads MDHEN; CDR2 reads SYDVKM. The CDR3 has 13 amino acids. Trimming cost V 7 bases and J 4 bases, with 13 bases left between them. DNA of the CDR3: TGTGCCAGCATAGGGGCCTCAGGCTATGGCTACACCTTC. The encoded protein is CASIGASGYGYTF.

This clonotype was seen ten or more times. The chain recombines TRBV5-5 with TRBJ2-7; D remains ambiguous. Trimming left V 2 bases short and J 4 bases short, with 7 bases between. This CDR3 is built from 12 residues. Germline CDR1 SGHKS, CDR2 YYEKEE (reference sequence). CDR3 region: CASSFGFYEQYF. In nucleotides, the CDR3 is TGTGCCAGCAGCTTCGGCTTTTACGAGCAGTACTTC. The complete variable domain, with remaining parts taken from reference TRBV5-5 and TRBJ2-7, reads DAGVTQSPTHLIKTRGQQVTLRCSPISGHKSVSWYQQVLGQGPQFIFQYYEKEERGRGNFPDRFSARQFPNYSSELNVNALLLGDSALYLCASSFGFYEQYFGPGTRLTVT.

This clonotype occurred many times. CDR3 protein: CASSQDRRPQWDEQFF. For the CDR3, the DNA is TGCGCCAGCAGCCAAGATCGCAGGCCCCAATGGGATGAGCAGTTCTTC. The V gene is TRBV4-3, the J gene TRBJ2-1, with D hard to call. V was cut by 0 bases and J by 8 bases, with 17 bases left in between. The germline CDR1 and CDR2 sequences are LGHNA and YSLEER. CDR3 length: 16 residues.

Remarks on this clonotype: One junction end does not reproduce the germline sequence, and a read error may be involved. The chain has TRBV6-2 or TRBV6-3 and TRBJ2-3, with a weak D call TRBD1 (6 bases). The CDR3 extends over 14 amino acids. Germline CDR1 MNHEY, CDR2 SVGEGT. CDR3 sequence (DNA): TGTGACAGCAGGCCAACAGGGAGCACAGATACGCAGTATTTT. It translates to CDSRPTGSTDTQYF.

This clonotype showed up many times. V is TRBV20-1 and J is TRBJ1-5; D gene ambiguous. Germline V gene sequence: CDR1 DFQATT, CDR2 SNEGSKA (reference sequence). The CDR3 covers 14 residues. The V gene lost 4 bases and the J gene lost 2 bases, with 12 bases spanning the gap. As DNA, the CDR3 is TGCAGTGCTAAAGCCCCTTTGGGCAATCAGCCCCAGCATTTT. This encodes CSAKAPLGNQPQHF.

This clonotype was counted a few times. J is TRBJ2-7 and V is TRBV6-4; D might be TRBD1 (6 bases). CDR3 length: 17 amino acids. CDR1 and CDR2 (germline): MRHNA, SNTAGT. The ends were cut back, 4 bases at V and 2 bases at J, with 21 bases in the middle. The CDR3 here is CASSAPLTGTRAYEQYF. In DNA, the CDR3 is TGTGCCAGCAGTGCTCCCCTTACAGGGACGAGGGCCTACGAGCAGTACTTC.

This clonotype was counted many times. The CDR3 region has the DNA TGCAGCGTTGGCCCTCCTGGACAGGGCTATAATTCACCCCTCCACTTT. It translates to CSVGPPGQGYNSPLHF. J is TRBJ1-6 and V is TRBV29-1; 8 bases fit TRBD1. The CDR3 consists of 16 residues. V dropped 4 bases and J dropped 3; count of bases not matched to a gene: 8. Germline lookup yields CDR1 SQVTM and CDR2 ANQGSEA.

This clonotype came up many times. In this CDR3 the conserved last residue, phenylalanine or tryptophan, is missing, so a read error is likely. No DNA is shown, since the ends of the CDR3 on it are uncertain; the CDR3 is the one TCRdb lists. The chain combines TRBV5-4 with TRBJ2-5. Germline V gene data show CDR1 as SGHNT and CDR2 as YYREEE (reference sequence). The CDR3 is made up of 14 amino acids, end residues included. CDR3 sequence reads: CASSRENGQGPSTS.

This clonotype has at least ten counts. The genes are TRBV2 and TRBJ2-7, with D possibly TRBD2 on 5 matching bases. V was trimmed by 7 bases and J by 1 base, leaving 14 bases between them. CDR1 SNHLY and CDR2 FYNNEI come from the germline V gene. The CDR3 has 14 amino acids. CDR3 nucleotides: TGTGCCAGCACCCGGACTGGCGCGTCCTACGAGCAGTACTTC. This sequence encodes CASTRTGASYEQYF.

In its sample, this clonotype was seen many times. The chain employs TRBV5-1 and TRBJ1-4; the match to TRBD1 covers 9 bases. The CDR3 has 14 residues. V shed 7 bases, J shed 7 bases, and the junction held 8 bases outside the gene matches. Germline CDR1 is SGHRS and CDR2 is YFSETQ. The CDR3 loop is CASGSGTGSEKLFF. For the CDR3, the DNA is TGCGCCAGCGGATCCGGGACAGGGAGTGAAAAACTGTTTTTT.

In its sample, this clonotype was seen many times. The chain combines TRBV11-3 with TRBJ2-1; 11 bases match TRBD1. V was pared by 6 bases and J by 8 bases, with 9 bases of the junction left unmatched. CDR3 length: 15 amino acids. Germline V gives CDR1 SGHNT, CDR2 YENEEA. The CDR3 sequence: CASRDPDRGRDEQFF. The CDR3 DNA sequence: TGTGCCAGCAGGGACCCGGACAGGGGGCGGGATGAGCAGTTCTTC.

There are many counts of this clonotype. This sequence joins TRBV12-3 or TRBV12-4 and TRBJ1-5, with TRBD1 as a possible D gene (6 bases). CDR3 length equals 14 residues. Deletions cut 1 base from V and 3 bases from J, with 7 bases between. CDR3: CASSLGDTNQPQHF. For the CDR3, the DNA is TGTGCCAGCAGTTTAGGGGACACCAATCAGCCCCAGCATTTT.

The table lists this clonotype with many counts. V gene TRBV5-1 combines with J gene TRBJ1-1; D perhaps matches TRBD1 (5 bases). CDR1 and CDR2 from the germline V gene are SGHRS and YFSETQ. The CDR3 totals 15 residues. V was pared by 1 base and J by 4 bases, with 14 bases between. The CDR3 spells CASSLTGTLGTEAFF. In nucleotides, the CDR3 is TGCGCCAGCAGCTTGACAGGTACCCTTGGCACTGAAGCTTTCTTT.

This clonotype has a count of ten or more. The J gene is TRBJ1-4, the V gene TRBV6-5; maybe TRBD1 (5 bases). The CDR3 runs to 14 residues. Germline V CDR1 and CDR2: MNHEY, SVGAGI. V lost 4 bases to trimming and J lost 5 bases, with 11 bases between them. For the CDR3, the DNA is TGTGCCAGCAGTTTCCGGGACGGAAATGAAAAACTGTTTTTT. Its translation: CASSFRDGNEKLFF.

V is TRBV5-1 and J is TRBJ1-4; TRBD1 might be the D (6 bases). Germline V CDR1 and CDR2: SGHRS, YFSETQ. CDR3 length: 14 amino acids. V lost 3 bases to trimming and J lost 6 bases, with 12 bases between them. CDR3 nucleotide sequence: TGCGCCAGCAGCTCGGGCAGGGGCTATGAAAAACTGTTTTTT. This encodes CASSSGRGYEKLFF. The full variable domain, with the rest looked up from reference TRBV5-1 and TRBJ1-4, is KAGVTQTPRYLIKTRGQQVTLSCSPISGHRSVSWYQQTPGQGLQFLFEYFSETQRNKGNFPGRFSGRQFSNSRSEMNVSTLELGDSALYLCASSSGRGYEKLFFGSGTQLSVL.

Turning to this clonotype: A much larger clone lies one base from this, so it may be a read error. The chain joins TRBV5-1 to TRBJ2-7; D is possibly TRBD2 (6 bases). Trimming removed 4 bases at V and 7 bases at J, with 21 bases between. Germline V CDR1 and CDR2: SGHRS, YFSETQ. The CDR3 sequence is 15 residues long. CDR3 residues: CASSPLCGGAGEQYF. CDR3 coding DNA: TGCGCCAGCAGCCCGCTTTGCGGTGGGGCGGGAGAGCAGTACTTC.

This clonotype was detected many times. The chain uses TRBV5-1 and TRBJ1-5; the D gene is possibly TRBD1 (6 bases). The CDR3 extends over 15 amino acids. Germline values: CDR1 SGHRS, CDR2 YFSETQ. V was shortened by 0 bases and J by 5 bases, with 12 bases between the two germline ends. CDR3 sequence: CASSLETGQDQPQHF. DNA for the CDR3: TGCGCCAGCAGCTTGGAGACAGGTCAGGATCAGCCCCAGCATTTT.

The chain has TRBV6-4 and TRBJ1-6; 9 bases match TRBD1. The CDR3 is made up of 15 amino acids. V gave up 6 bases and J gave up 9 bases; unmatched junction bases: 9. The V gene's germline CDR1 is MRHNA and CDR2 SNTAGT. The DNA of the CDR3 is TGTGCCAGCAGAGTGGAGGGACAGGGAAGTTCACCCCTCCACTTT. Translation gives CASRVEGQGSSPLHF.

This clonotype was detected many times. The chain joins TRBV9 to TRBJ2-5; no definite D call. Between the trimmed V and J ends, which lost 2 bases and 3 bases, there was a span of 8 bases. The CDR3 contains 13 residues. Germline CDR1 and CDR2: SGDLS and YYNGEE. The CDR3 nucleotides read TGTGCCAGCAGCGTGAGAGATGAAGAGACCCAGTACTTC. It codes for CASSVRDEETQYF.

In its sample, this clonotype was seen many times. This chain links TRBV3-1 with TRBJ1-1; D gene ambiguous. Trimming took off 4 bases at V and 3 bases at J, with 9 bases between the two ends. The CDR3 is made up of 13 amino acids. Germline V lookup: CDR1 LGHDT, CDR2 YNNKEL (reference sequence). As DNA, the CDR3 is TGTGCCAGCAGCCTTGGGATCGACACTGAAGCTTTCTTT. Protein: CASSLGIDTEAFF. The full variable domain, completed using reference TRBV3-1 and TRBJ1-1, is DTAVSQTPKYLVTQMGNDKSIKCEQNLGHDTMYWYKQDSKKFLKIMFSYNNKELIINETVPNRFSPKSPDKAHLNLHINSLELGDSAVYFCASSLGIDTEAFFGQGTRLTVV.

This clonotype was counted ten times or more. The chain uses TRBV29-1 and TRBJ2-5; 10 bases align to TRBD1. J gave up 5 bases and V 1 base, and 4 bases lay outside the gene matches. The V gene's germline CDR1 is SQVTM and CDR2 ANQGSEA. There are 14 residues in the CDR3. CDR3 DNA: TGCAGCGTTGAAGGGGACAGGGGTTGGGAGACCCAGTACTTC. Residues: CSVEGDRGWETQYF.

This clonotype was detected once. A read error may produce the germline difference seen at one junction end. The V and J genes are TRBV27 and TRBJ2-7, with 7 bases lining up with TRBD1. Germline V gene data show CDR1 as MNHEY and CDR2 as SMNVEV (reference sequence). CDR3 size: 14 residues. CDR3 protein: CASSQDRNSYEKYF. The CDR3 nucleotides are TGTGCCAGCAGTCAGGACAGGAACTCCTACGAGAAGTACTTC.

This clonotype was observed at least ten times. CDR3 DNA sequence: TGTGCCATCAGCCCACAATTACCAAATAATTCACCCCTCCACTTT. This translates into CAISPQLPNNSPLHF. The V and J genes are TRBV10-3 and TRBJ1-6; D is unresolved. Germline CDR1 reads ENHRY; CDR2 reads SYGVKD. The CDR3 runs to 15 residues. V was pared by 6 bases and J by 5 bases, with 14 bases between.